These T cell receptor beta chains were read from a single sample in a study of cytomegalovirus exposure and HLA in healthy donors. This table comes from immunoSEQ multiplex PCR, and its TCRdb copy is limited to in-frame clones, with some not included. This sample has 150,000 to 200,000 clones, with roughly 80% found just once. The sequenced sample was PBMCs. The receptors were sampled from a man under 40 in good health and CMV-seropositive. Both conserved end residues are part of each CDR3. Fields, in order: D gene, clone size, V gene, J gene, CDR3 protein, CDR3 DNA. The D gene is left open where the match is weak. Only part of the rows carry a size: once, few, many, or a class if the clone is expanded.

>NA|NA|TRBV15|TRBJ2-3
CATSREELDTQYF
TGTGCCACCAGCAGAGAGGAGTTAGATACGCAGTATTTT
>NA|NA|TRBV4-3|TRBJ1-1
CASSQGYAGGTEAFF
TGCGCCAGCAGCCAAGGGTATGCAGGAGGCACTGAAGCTTTCTTT
>TRBD2|once|TRBV29-1|TRBJ2-5
CSVDVGGGETQYF
TGCAGCGTTGACGTGGGGGGAGGGGAGACCCAGTACTTC
>TRBD1|NA|TRBV10-3|TRBJ2-7
CATTQGREQYF
TGTGCCACTACACAGGGGCGCGAGCAGTACTTC
>TRBD2|NA|TRBV19|TRBJ2-3
CASTGTSGDTQYF
TGTGCCAGCACCGGGACTAGCGGGGATACGCAGTATTTT
>NA|NA|TRBV15|TRBJ1-1
CATSREGRGGTEAFF
TGTGCCACCAGCAGAGAGGGGCGGGGGGGCACTGAAGCTTTCTTT
>TRBD1|NA|TRBV5-1|TRBJ1-2
CASSIDRANYGYTF
TGCGCCAGCAGCATAGACAGGGCTAACTATGGCTACACCTTC
>NA|once|TRBV14|TRBJ1-2
CASSQGTGRINYGYTF
TGTGCCAGCAGCCAAGGTACTGGCAGGATTAACTATGGCTACACCTTC
>NA|NA|TRBV7-9|TRBJ2-7
CASSLEGGAVEQYF
TGTGCCAGCAGCTTAGAGGGCGGAGCGGTCGAGCAGTACTTC
>NA|few|TRBV6-5|TRBJ2-7
CASSYAGRNEQYF
TGTGCCAGCAGTTACGCAGGGCGCAACGAGCAGTACTTC
>TRBD1|NA|TRBV19|TRBJ2-3
CASSPVSRGIDTQYF
TGTGCCAGTAGTCCAGTGTCCAGGGGGATAGATACGCAGTATTTT
>NA|NA|TRBV5-6|TRBJ2-1
CASSLGASYNEQFF
TGTGCCAGCAGCTTGGGCGCCTCCTACAATGAGCAGTTCTTC
>NA|NA|TRBV6-6|TRBJ2-1
CASSYLAEHNEQFF
TGTGCCAGCAGTTACTTGGCGGAGCACAATGAGCAGTTCTTC
>NA|NA|TRBV29-1|TRBJ2-7
CSVTRAGTYEQYF
TGCAGCGTAACAAGGGCAGGGACCTACGAGCAGTACTTC
>NA|NA|TRBV5-4|TRBJ1-2
CASSLILGDNYGYTF
TGTGCCAGCAGCTTAATACTCGGGGATAACTATGGCTACACCTTC
>NA|NA|TRBV28|TRBJ1-2
CASSLGTHGYTF
TGTGCCAGCAGTTTGGGCACCCATGGCTACACCTTC
>TRBD1|few|TRBV27|TRBJ2-3
CASSLRQGADTQYF
TGTGCCAGCAGTCTCCGACAGGGCGCGGATACGCAGTATTTT
>TRBD2|NA|TRBV9|TRBJ2-1
CASSVKRESYNEQFF
TGTGCCAGCAGCGTAAAGCGGGAATCCTACAATGAGCAGTTCTTC
>NA|NA|TRBV6-5|TRBJ2-7
CASSYTEGYEQYF
TGTGCCAGCAGTTACACGGAGGGCTACGAGCAGTACTTC
>TRBD2|once|TRBV5-1|TRBJ2-5
CASSSAGGQGTQYF
TGCGCCAGCAGCTCCGCGGGAGGGCAAGGGACCCAGTACTTC
>NA|once|TRBV19|TRBJ1-2
CASSIGAGSYGYTF
TGTGCCAGTAGTATAGGGGCAGGGTCTTATGGCTACACCTTC
>NA|once|TRBV25-1|TRBJ1-3
CASSTLYDGNTIYF
TGTGCCAGCAGTACTTTATATGATGGAAACACCATATATTTT
>TRBD1|NA|TRBV28|TRBJ1-3
CASSPTDRANTIYF
TGTGCCAGCAGCCCCACGGACAGGGCAAACACCATATATTTT
>NA|NA|TRBV11-2|TRBJ1-1
CASSLDSGTEAFF
TGTGCCAGCAGCTTAGATTCGGGCACTGAAGCTTTCTTT
>TRBD1|NA|TRBV29-1|TRBJ2-1
CSVEGTGAGGEQFF
TGCAGCGTTGAGGGGACAGGGGCTGGGGGTGAGCAGTTCTTC
>NA|once|TRBV29-1|TRBJ2-1
CSAEIYNEQFF
TGCAGCGCCGAGATCTACAATGAGCAGTTCTTC
>TRBD1|NA|TRBV11-3|TRBJ2-7
CASSLGGTGYEQYF
TGTGCCAGCAGCTTAGGGGGGACAGGCTACGAGCAGTACTTC
>NA|NA|TRBV6-5|TRBJ2-1
CASSYSSPSPNEQFF
TGTGCCAGCAGTTACTCCTCTCCAAGCCCCAATGAGCAGTTCTTC
>TRBD1|NA|TRBV6-5|TRBJ1-2
CASSPYRGPNYGYTF
TGTGCCAGCAGTCCCTACAGGGGCCCTAACTATGGCTACACCTTC
>TRBD2|NA|TRBV7-3|TRBJ2-2
CASSPPLGGAAGELFF
TGTGCCAGCAGCCCCCCTCTCGGGGGGGCAGCCGGGGAGCTGTTTTTT
>NA|NA|TRBV19|TRBJ1-5
CASSAPGYYSNQPQHF
TGTGCCAGTAGTGCCCCCGGGTATTATAGCAATCAGCCCCAGCATTTT
>NA|NA|TRBV7-2|TRBJ1-5
CASSQSGAASQEPQHF
TGTGCCAGCAGCCAAAGCGGGGCAGCCTCCCAGGAACCCCAGCATTTT
>NA|NA|TRBV4-3|TRBJ2-3
CASSQVDSPSTDTQYF
TGCGCCAGCAGCCAAGTAGACTCCCCAAGTACAGATACGCAGTATTTT
>TRBD2|NA|TRBV10-3|TRBJ2-1
CASAGTSGRNEQFF
TGTGCCAGCGCCGGGACTAGCGGGAGAAATGAGCAGTTCTTC
>NA|NA|TRBV18|TRBJ2-5
CASSPGELQETQYF
TGTGCCAGCTCACCGGGAGAACTCCAAGAGACCCAGTACTTC
>NA|NA|TRBV7-9|TRBJ2-3
CASRVGADTQYF
TGTGCCAGCAGGGTAGGAGCAGATACGCAGTATTTT
>TRBD1|NA|TRBV15|TRBJ1-1
CATSSGGHTEAFF
TGTGCCACCAGTTCAGGGGGTCACACTGAAGCTTTCTTT
>TRBD2|NA|TRBV7-8|TRBJ2-7
CASSLEAGTSVPYEQYF
TGTGCCAGCAGCTTAGAGGCCGGGACTAGCGTTCCCTACGAGCAGTACTTC
>TRBD2|NA|TRBV11-1|TRBJ2-5
CASSLDAGGETQYF
TGTGCCAGCAGCTTAGACGCGGGAGGGGAGACCCAGTACTTC
>NA|NA|TRBV27|TRBJ2-6
CASRRRIGGDGANVLTF
TGTGCCAGCAGAAGAAGAATTGGGGGCGATGGGGCCAACGTCCTGACTTTC
>TRBD1|few|TRBV11-3|TRBJ2-7
CASRRQGAYDEQYF
TGTGCCAGCAGACGGCAGGGGGCTTACGACGAGCAGTACTTC
>NA|NA|TRBV2|TRBJ2-5
CASSAQGETQYF
TGTGCCAGCAGTGCCCAGGGAGAGACCCAGTACTTC
>NA|NA|TRBV7-9|TRBJ2-3
CASSGEGSATSTDTQYF
TGTGCCAGCAGCGGAGAGGGATCAGCAACGAGCACAGATACGCAGTATTTT
>TRBD1|few|TRBV28|TRBJ1-6
CASRRDSYSPLHF
TGTGCCAGCAGACGGGACAGTTATTCACCCCTCCACTTT
>TRBD2|NA|TRBV27|TRBJ2-1
CASSKGLAGVKVFYEQFF
TGTGCCAGCAGTAAGGGACTAGCGGGAGTTAAAGTGTTCTATGAGCAGTTCTTC
>NA|NA|TRBV7-9|TRBJ2-7
CASSLGVGTFTYEQYF
TGTGCCAGCAGTTTAGGGGTGGGGACTTTTACCTACGAGCAGTACTTC
>TRBD2|NA|TRBV5-1|TRBJ2-7
CASSLIVGLAGGEQYF
TGCGCCAGCAGCTTGATAGTGGGACTAGCGGGGGGTGAGCAGTACTTC
>NA|NA|TRBV2|TRBJ2-2
CASSEGPSRTGELFF
TGTGCCAGCAGCGAGGGCCCTAGCAGGACCGGGGAGCTGTTTTTT
>NA|NA|TRBV29-1|TRBJ2-3
CSVEDPPSSDTQYF
TGCAGCGTTGAAGACCCCCCATCATCAGATACGCAGTATTTT
>TRBD2|NA|TRBV27|TRBJ2-2
CASTLTSGRVGGTGELFF
TGTGCCAGCACCCTAACTAGCGGGAGGGTCGGCGGCACCGGGGAGCTGTTTTTT
>NA|NA|TRBV20-1|TRBJ2-7
CSAGGLWEQYF
TGCAGTGCTGGGGGACTCTGGGAGCAGTACTTC
>NA|NA|TRBV4-1|TRBJ1-4
CASSQDRGGNEKLFF
TGCGCCAGCAGCCAAGACCGGGGGGGGAACGAAAAACTGTTTTTT
>NA|NA|TRBV7-9|TRBJ1-2
CASSLNPGLKILGGYTF
TGTGCCAGCAGCTTAAATCCGGGGTTAAAAATACTAGGTGGCTACACCTTC
>NA|NA|TRBV4-2|TRBJ2-3
CASSQVAGVDYGAIDTQYF
TGTGCCAGCAGCCAAGTCGCTGGTGTGGACTACGGGGCGATAGATACGCAGTATTTT
>TRBD1|NA|TRBV6-4|TRBJ2-1
CASSAFGQGNEQFF
TGTGCCAGCAGTGCCTTCGGACAGGGCAATGAGCAGTTCTTC
>TRBD1|NA|TRBV28|TRBJ2-5
CASSLGGTGGGETQYF
TGTGCCAGCAGTTTAGGCGGGACAGGGGGAGGAGAGACCCAGTACTTC
>NA|NA|TRBV28|TRBJ1-2
CASSTLPRGSHGYTF
TGTGCCAGCAGTACCCTACCGCGGGGGTCGCATGGCTACACCTTC
>NA|NA|TRBV2|TRBJ2-2
CASRGSNTGELFF
TGTGCCAGCCGGGGATCGAACACCGGGGAGCTGTTTTTT
>NA|NA|TRBV5-1|TRBJ1-3
CASSWGPGTGNTIYF
TGCGCCAGCAGCTGGGGCCCTGGAACTGGAAACACCATATATTTT